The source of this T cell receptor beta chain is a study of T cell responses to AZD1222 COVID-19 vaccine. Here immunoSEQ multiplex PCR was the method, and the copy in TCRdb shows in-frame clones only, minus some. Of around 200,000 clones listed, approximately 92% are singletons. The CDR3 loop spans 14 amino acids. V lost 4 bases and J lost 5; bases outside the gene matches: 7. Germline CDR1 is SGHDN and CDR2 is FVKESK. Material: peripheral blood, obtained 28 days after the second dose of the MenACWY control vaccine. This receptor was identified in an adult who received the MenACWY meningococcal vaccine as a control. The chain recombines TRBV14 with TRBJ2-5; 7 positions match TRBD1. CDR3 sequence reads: CASSPPQGVETQYF. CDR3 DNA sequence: TGTGCCAGCAGCCCCCCGCAGGGGGTCGAGACCCAGTACTTC.